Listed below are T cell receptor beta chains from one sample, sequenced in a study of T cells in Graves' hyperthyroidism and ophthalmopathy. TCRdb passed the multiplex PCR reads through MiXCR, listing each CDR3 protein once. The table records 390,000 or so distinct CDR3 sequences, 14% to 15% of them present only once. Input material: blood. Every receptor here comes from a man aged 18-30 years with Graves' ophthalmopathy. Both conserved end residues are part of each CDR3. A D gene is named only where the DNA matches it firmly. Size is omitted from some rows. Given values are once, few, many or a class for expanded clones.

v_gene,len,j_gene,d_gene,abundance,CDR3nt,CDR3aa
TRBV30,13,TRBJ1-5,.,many,TGTGCCTGGAGTGTACAAGGGGATCAGCCCCAGCATTTT,CAWSVQGDQPQHF
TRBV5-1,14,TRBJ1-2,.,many,TGCGCCAGCAGTTCTCTTAGGACGGGCTATGGCTACACCTTC,CASSSLRTGYGYTF
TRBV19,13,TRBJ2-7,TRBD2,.,TGTGCCAGTAGGCGGAGCGGGGACTACGAGCAGTACTTC,CASRRSGDYEQYF
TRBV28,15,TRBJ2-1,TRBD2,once,TGTGCCAGCAGCCCCACGACTAGCTCGTACAATGAGCAGTTCTTC,CASSPTTSSYNEQFF
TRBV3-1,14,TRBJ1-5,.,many,TGTGCCAGCAGCCAAGTAGACGAAAATCAGCCCCAGCATTTT,CASSQVDENQPQHF
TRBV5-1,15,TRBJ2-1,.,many,TGCGCCAGCAGCTTATCACAGGGATATTACAATGAGCAGTTCTTC,CASSLSQGYYNEQFF
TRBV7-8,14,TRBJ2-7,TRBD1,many,TGTGCCAGCAGCTACTGGGACAGAACTGGGGAGCAGTACTTC,CASSYWDRTGEQYF
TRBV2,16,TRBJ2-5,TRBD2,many,TGTGCCAGCAGTGCCCGAGTAGCGGGGGGGCAAGAGACCCAGTACTTC,CASSARVAGGQETQYF
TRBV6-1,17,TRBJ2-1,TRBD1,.,TGTGCCAGCAGTGAAGCTGATGCAGGGGGCGCATTCAATGAGCAGTTCTTC,CASSEADAGGAFNEQFF
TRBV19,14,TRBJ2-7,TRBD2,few,TGTGCCAGTAGTGATAGCGGGAGCTTGCACGAGCAGTACTTC,CASSDSGSLHEQYF
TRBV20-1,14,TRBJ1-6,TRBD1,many,TGCAGTGCTAGACCGGGACAGGAAACTTCACCCCTCCACTTT,CSARPGQETSPLHF
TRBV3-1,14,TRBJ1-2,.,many,TGTGCCAGCAGCCAAGCCACAGACTTCTATGGCTACACCTTC,CASSQATDFYGYTF
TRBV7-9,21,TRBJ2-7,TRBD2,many,TGTGCCAGCAGCTTAGCCCTGAGACTAGCGGGAGCCCGACCCCGGGGGGACGAGCAGTACTTC,CASSLALRLAGARPRGDEQYF
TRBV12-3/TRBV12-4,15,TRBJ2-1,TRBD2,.,TGTGCCAGCAGTTCGTTAGCGGGGGGCCAAGGGGAGCAGTTCTTC,CASSSLAGGQGEQFF
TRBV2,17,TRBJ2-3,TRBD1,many,TGTGCCAGCACTAAAAACGACAGGGGGACCTGGTGGGATACGCAGTATTTT,CASTKNDRGTWWDTQYF
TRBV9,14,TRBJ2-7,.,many,TGTGCCAGCAGCAAACGGACCCAACGCGACGAGCAGTACTTC,CASSKRTQRDEQYF
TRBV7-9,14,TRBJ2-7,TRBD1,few,TGTGCCAGCAGCCACCGGGACAGGAACTACGAGCAGTACTTC,CASSHRDRNYEQYF
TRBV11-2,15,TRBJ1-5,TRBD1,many,TGTGCCAGCAGCCCGGGACAGGGGGCCGTTCAGCCCCAGCATTTT,CASSPGQGAVQPQHF
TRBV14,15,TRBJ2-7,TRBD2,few,TGTGCCAGCAGCACAACTAGCGGGAACCTCTACGAGCAGTACTTC,CASSTTSGNLYEQYF
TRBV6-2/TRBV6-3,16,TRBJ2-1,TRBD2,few,TGTGCCAGCAGTTACTCGAGTAGCGGGGGGCGTGGGGAGCAGTTCTTC,CASSYSSSGGRGEQFF
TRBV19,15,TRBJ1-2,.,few,TGTGCCAGTAGTATATCCGGGGCAGGCTCGTTGGGCTACACCTTC,CASSISGAGSLGYTF
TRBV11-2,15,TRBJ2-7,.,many,TGTGCCAGCAGCTTAGAGCGGGCGTCACCCTACGAGCAGTACTTC,CASSLERASPYEQYF
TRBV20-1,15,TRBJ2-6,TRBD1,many,TGCAGTGCCGATTCAGGGGGCTCTGGGGCCAACGTCCTGACTTTC,CSADSGGSGANVLTF
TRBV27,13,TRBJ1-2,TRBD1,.,TGTGCCAGCAGGTCGGGAACAGGGGATGGCTACACCTTC,CASRSGTGDGYTF
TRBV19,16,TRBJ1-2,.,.,TGTGCCAGTACCAGACCCGACAGATCGGTGTACGACTCCCAAACCTTC,CASTRPDRSVYDSQTF
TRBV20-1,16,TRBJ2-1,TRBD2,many,TGCAGTGCTAGAGATCCGGGGACTAGGTCCTACAATGAGCAGTTCTTC,CSARDPGTRSYNEQFF
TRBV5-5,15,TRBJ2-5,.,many,TGTGCCAGCAGCCTTATACCGGGGGAACAAGAGACCCAGTACTTC,CASSLIPGEQETQYF
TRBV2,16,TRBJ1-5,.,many,TGTGCCAGCAGTGTCAACGGACCCACCAACAATCAGCCCCAGCATTTT,CASSVNGPTNNQPQHF
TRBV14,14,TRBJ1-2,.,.,TGTGCCAGCAGCCAGGGGCCGACAGACTATGGCTACACCTTC,CASSQGPTDYGYTF
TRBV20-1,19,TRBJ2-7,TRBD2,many,TGCAGTGCTAGAGATACAACGACACCGGGACTAGCGGAGGCCTACGAGCAGTACTTC,CSARDTTTPGLAEAYEQYF
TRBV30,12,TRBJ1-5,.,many,TGTGCCTGGAGTGTCCCCAGTCAGCCCCAGCATTTT,CAWSVPSQPQHF
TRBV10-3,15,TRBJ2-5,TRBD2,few,TGTGCCATCAGGGGCGAGCGGGGGGACCAAGAGACCCAGTACTTC,CAIRGERGDQETQYF
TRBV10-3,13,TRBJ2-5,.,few,TGTGCCATCAGTGAGGGACAGCAAGAGACCCAGTACTTC,CAISEGQQETQYF
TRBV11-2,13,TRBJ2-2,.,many,TGTGCCAGCAGCTTAGATACGATACTTGAGCTGTTTTTT,CASSLDTILELFF
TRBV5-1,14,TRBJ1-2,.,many,TGCGCCAGCAGCTTGGAGCAGGTCCCGCCGGGCTACACCTTC,CASSLEQVPPGYTF
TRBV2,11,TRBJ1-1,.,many,TGTGCCATCCGAAGAGACACTGAAGCTTTCTTT,CAIRRDTEAFF
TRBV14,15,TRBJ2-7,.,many,TGTGCCAGCAGCCAAGTGGCAGGGCCCCACTACGAGCAGTACTTC,CASSQVAGPHYEQYF
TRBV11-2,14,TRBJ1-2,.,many,TGTGCCAGCAGCCCTTCCGGGACAAACTATGGCTACACCTTC,CASSPSGTNYGYTF
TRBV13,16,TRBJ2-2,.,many,TGTGCCAGCAGCGGAATCCCGTTGCCGAGATTCGGGGAGCTGTTTTTT,CASSGIPLPRFGELFF
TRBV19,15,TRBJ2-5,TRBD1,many,TGTGCCAGTAGTCCCGGACAGGGTCCTCCAGAGACCCAGTACTTC,CASSPGQGPPETQYF
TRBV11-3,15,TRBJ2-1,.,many,TGTGCCAGCAGCTTAGGGCCACCTGTGATCAATGAGCAGTTCTTC,CASSLGPPVINEQFF
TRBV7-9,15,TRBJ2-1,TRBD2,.,TGTGCCAGCAGCTCCTCCACTAGCGGAGGTAAGGAGCAGTTCTTC,CASSSSTSGGKEQFF
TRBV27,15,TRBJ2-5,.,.,TGTGCCAGCAATTCAGTTTTGGCTTTACAAGAGACCCAGTACTTC,CASNSVLALQETQYF
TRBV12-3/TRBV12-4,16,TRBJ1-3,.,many,TGTGCCAGCACCCCCTTTACGGTCCTATCTGGAAACACCATATATTTT,CASTPFTVLSGNTIYF
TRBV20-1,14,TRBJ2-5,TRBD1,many,TGCAGTGCTAGAGACCCGGACAGGCAAGAGACCCAGTACTTC,CSARDPDRQETQYF
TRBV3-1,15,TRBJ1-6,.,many,TGTGCCAGCAGCCAAGATCTCAGAAGCAATTCACCCCTCCACTTT,CASSQDLRSNSPLHF
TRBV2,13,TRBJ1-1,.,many,TGTGCCAGCACCCTGGGGGTGAACACTGAAGCTTTCTTT,CASTLGVNTEAFF
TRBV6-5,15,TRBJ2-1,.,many,TGTGCCAGCAGTTACTCCGGGACTCCTGCATATGAGCAGTTCTTC,CASSYSGTPAYEQFF
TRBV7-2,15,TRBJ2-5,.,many,TGTGCCAGCAGCTGGGGGGACAGACAAAAAGAGACCCAGTACTTC,CASSWGDRQKETQYF
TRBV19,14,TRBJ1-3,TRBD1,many,TGTGCCAGTAGTAACAGGGGGGACGGAAACACCATATATTTT,CASSNRGDGNTIYF
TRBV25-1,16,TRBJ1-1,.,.,TGTGCCAGCAGTGAAGTCTTTACCCGTCGTAGCACTGAAGCTTTCTTT,CASSEVFTRRSTEAFF
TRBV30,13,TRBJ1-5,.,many,TGTGCCTGGAGTTTGGCCAGCAATCAGCCCCAGCATTTT,CAWSLASNQPQHF
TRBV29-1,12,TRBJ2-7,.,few,TGCAGCGTTGAGGGGGGCCTCAACGAGCAGTACTTC,CSVEGGLNEQYF
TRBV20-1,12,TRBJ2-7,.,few,TGCAGTGCTGGTGACGCAACCTACGAGCAGTACTTC,CSAGDATYEQYF
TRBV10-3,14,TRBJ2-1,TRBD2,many,TGTGCCACAGCCGTAGCGGGGGGTCCCAATGAGCAGTTCTTC,CATAVAGGPNEQFF
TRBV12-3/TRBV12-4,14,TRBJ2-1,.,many,TGTGCCACCCCCCATGGCAGGGACAACAATGAGCAGTTCTTC,CATPHGRDNNEQFF